This T cell receptor (beta chain) was identified during a study of regulatory T cells in long-lasting Graves disease. Study-level findings and limits: TRBV28, TRBJ1-2 and TRBJ2-5 were favored in persistent disease.

The CDR3 has 14 amino acids. The V and J ends lost 6 bases and 1 base respectively, with 12 bases between them. Assembly of TCR beta libraries relied on iRepertoire HTBI primers together with Arm-PCR of CDR3 regions. One entry per CDR3 protein, called by TCRdb with MiXCR from the multiplex PCR reads. The sample shows over 400,000 distinct CDR3 sequences, 14% of them seen only once. Time point specified: newly diagnosed GD, antithyroid drugs for less than 3 months. Following extraction of RNA from PBMCs, that RNA was used to make the TCR library. The table lists this clonotype with many counts. Its antigen is currently unknown. The data also belong to a second study, concerning T cells in Graves' hyperthyroidism and ophthalmopathy. That paper notes: Stability of Graves' hyperthyroidism was defined as absent ophthalmopathy progression within 18 months. HTBI primers were the set used in a first-round RT-PCR of the TCR CDR3. Most clonotypes expanded in thyroid above 0.001 were likewise present in blood.

The specimen was peripheral blood mononuclear cells (PBMCs), collected at new diagnosis, from a patient treated with antithyroid drugs. V is TRBV12-3 or TRBV12-4 and J is TRBJ1-1; D might be TRBD1 (5 bases). The TCR comes from a woman between 45 and 60 years old with Graves disease. In DNA, the CDR3 is TGTGCCAGCAGCCCAGGGTCCGGGAACACTGAAGCTTTCTTT. This encodes CASSPGSGNTEAFF.